The entry below describes one T cell receptor beta chain. Its cognate antigen is unknown. This sample is part of a study of T cell responses to AZD1222 COVID-19 vaccine. Looking at the study overall: Pooling was applied to second doses at about 4 or about 12 weeks.

Sequencing used immunoSEQ multiplex PCR; TCRdb keeps in-frame clones, though not all of them. Found here are some 100,000 clones, roughly nine tenths of them singletons; the top ten hold over 15%. Trimming took 4 bases from V and 0 from J, leaving 10 bases between them. The CDR3 runs to 15 residues. Germline values: CDR1 SGDLS, CDR2 YYNGEE. General study points: Sampling captured repertoires only after the peak T cell response.

The chain recombines TRBV9 with TRBJ2-2, with D uncertain. The sequence came from an adult in good health. The sequencing used peripheral blood, collected on day 0 of AZD1222 vaccination. For the CDR3, the DNA is TGTGCCAGCAGCAAGCGTCACTCGAACACCGGGGAGCTGTTTTTT. Protein sequence: CASSKRHSNTGELFF.